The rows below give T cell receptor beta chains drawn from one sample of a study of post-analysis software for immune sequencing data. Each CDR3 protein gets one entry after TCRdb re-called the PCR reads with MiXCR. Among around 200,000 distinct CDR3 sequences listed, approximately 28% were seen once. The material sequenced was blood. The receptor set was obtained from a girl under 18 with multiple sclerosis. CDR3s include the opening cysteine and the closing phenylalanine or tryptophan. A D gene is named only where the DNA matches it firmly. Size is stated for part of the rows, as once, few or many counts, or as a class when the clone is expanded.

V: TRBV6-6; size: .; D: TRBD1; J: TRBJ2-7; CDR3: CASRGQGNSYEQYF; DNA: TGTGCCAGCAGGGGACAGGGGAACTCCTACGAGCAGTACTTC
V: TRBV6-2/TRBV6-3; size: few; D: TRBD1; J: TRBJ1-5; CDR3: CASRPYSGQGFNQPQHF; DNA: TGTGCCAGCAGACCATACTCGGGACAGGGATTTAATCAGCCCCAGCATTTT
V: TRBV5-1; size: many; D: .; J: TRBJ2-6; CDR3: CASSLDRNSGANVLTF; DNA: TGCGCCAGCAGCTTGGACAGGAATTCTGGGGCCAACGTCCTGACTTTC
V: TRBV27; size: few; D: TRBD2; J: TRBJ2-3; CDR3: CASSPLLAGAVDTQYF; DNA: TGTGCCAGCAGTCCCCTCCTAGCGGGAGCGGTAGATACGCAGTATTTT
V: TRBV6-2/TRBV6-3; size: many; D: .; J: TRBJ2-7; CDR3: CASSDPQGRSYEQYF; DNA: TGTGCCAGCAGTGACCCGCAGGGGAGATCCTACGAGCAGTACTTC
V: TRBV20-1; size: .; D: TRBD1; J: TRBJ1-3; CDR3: CSARSDRDSGNTIYF; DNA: TGCAGTGCTAGATCTGACAGGGACTCTGGAAACACCATATATTTT
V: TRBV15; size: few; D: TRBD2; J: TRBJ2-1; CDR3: CATSGTSGSYNEQFF; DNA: TGTGCCACCAGCGGAACTAGCGGGAGTTACAATGAGCAGTTCTTC
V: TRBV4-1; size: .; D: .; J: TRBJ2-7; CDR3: CASSQESGGGPRLAEQYF; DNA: TGCGCCAGCAGCCAAGAAAGCGGCGGAGGACCGCGCCTCGCCGAGCAGTACTTC
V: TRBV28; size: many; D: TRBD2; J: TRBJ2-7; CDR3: CASSGRRLAGVNEQYF; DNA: TGTGCCAGCAGTGGCCGCCGACTAGCGGGTGTCAACGAGCAGTACTTC
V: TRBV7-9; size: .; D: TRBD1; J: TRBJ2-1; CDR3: CASSPGQGKRNEQFF; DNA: TGTGCCAGCAGCCCCGGACAGGGGAAAAGAAATGAGCAGTTCTTC
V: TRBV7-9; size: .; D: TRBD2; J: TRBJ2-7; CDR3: CASSPGRTSYEQYF; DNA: TGTGCCAGCAGCCCCGGGAGGACCTCCTACGAGCAGTACTTC
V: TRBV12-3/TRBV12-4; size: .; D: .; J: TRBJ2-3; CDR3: CASSPTRWSTDTQYF; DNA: TGTGCCAGCAGTCCGACTAGGTGGAGCACAGATACGCAGTATTTT
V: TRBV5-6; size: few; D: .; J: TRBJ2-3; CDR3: CASSAAAGGTDTQYF; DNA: TGTGCCAGCAGCGCGGCGGCAGGGGGCACAGATACGCAGTATTTT
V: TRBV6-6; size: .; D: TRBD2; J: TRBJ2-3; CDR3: CASSYKGLAGSTDTQYF; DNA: TGTGCCAGCAGTTACAAGGGACTAGCGGGAAGCACAGATACGCAGTATTTT
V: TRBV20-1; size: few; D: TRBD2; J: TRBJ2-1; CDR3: CSAPQSPRLAGIFSYNEQFF; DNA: TGCAGTGCTCCGCAATCCCCACGACTAGCGGGGATCTTCTCCTACAATGAGCAGTTCTTC
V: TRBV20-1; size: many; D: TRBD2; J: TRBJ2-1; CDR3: CSAKRGNEQFF; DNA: TGCAGTGCCAAGCGGGGGAATGAGCAGTTCTTC
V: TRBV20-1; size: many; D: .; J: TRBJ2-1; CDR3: CSASQDIYNEQFF; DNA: TGCAGTGCTAGCCAGGACATTTACAATGAGCAGTTCTTC
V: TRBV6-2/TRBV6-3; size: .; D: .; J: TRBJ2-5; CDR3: CASSFTPGTQETQYF; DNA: TGTGCCAGCAGTTTCACCCCGGGGACGCAAGAGACCCAGTACTTC
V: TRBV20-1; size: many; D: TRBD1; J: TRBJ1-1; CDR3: CSAEIDRGSTEAFF; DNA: TGCAGTGCTGAGATTGACAGGGGGAGCACTGAAGCTTTCTTT
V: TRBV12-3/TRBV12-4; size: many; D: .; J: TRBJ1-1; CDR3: CASARNREAFF; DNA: TGTGCCAGCGCTAGGAATCGGGAAGCTTTCTTT
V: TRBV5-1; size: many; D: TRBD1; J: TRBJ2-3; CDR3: CASSTDRGTDTQYF; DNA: TGCGCCAGCAGCACGGACAGGGGCACAGATACGCAGTATTTT
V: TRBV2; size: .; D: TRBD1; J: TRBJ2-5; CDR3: CASDRTGSVETQYF; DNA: TGTGCCAGCGACCGGACAGGGTCAGTGGAGACCCAGTACTTC
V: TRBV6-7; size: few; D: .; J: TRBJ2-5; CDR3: CASSLPGGNGGETQYF; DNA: TGTGCCAGCAGTCTCCCGGGGGGCAACGGGGGAGAGACCCAGTACTTC
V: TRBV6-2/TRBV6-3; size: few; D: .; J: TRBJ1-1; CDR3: CASSYLIKDAGVDTEAFF; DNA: TGTGCCAGCAGTTACTTAATAAAGGACGCTGGCGTGGACACTGAAGCTTTCTTT
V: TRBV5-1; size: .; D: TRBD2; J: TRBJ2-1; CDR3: CASSSAGAMNEQFF; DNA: TGCGCCAGCAGCTCAGCGGGGGCCATGAATGAGCAGTTCTTC
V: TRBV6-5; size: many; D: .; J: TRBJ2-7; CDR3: CASSAPHRSYEQYF; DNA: TGTGCCAGCAGTGCCCCGCACAGATCCTACGAGCAGTACTTC
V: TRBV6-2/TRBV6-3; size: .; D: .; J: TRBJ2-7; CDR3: CASRNGGRANYEQYF; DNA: TGTGCCAGCAGAAACGGGGGAAGGGCCAACTACGAGCAGTACTTC
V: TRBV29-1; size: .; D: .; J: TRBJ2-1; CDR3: CSVKGADSLFDNEQFF; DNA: TGCAGCGTTAAGGGAGCGGACTCGCTTTTTGACAATGAGCAGTTCTTC
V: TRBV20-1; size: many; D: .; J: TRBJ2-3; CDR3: CSARDRGYTDTQYF; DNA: TGCAGTGCTAGAGATCGGGGATACACAGATACGCAGTATTTT
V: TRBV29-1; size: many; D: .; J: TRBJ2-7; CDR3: CSVGSVRAYEQYF; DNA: TGCAGCGTTGGTTCAGTCAGAGCCTACGAGCAGTACTTC
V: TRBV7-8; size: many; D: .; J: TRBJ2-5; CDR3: CASSLEGLGETQYF; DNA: TGTGCCAGCAGCTTAGAGGGTTTGGGAGAGACCCAGTACTTC
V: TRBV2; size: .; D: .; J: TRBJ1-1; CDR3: CASRGGGGEAFF; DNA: TGTGCCAGCAGGGGAGGCGGCGGGGAAGCTTTCTTT
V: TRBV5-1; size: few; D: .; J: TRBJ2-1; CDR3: CASKRGGGNEQFF; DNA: TGCGCCAGCAAAAGGGGGGGGGGTAATGAGCAGTTCTTC
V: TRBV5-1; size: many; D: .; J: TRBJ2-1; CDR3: CASSLDTSLGYNEQFF; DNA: TGCGCCAGCAGCTTGGACACTAGTTTAGGCTACAATGAGCAGTTCTTC
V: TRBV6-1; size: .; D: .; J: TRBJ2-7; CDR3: CASSVLGADPHEQYF; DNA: TGTGCCAGCAGTGTGTTGGGGGCAGACCCTCACGAGCAGTACTTC
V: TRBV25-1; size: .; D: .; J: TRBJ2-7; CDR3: CARSEYLGPSYEQYF; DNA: TGTGCCAGGAGTGAATATCTGGGCCCCTCCTACGAGCAGTACTTC
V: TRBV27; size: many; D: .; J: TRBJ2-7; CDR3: CASSLSRLAATYEQYF; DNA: TGTGCCAGCAGTTTATCTCGGCTAGCCGCCACCTACGAGCAGTACTTC
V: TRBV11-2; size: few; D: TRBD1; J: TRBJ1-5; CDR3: CASSSIDRGNQPQHF; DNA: TGTGCCAGCAGCTCCATCGACAGGGGCAATCAGCCCCAGCATTTT
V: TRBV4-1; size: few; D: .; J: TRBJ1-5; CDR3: CASSQDLGTSMNNQPQHF; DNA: TGCGCCAGCAGCCAAGATCTCGGGACCTCCATGAACAATCAGCCCCAGCATTTT
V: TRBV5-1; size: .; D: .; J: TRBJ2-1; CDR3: CASSLDALGGGFGNEQFF; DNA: TGCGCCAGCAGCTTGGATGCGCTAGGCGGAGGGTTTGGCAATGAGCAGTTCTTC
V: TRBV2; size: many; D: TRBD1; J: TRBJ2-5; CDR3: CASSEWRTGRETQYF; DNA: TGTGCCAGCAGTGAATGGCGGACAGGGAGGGAGACCCAGTACTTC
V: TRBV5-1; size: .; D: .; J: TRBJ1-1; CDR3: CASSLGPQSWKENTEAFF; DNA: TGCGCCAGCAGCTTGGGGCCCCAAAGTTGGAAAGAGAACACTGAAGCTTTCTTT
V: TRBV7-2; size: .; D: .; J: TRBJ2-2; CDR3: CASNFTYTGELFF; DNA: TGTGCCAGCAACTTCACCTATACCGGGGAGCTGTTTTTT
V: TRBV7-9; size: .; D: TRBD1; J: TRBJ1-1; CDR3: CASSYPRLTGVAWDTEAFF; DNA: TGTGCCAGCAGTTATCCTCGCCTAACAGGGGTCGCGTGGGACACTGAAGCTTTCTTT
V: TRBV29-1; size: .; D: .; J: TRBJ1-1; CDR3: CSAALTTRNTEAFF; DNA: TGCAGCGCCGCCCTCACTACTCGGAACACTGAAGCTTTCTTT
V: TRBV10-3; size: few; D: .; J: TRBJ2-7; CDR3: CAITPFQGRSYEQYF; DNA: TGTGCCATCACCCCCTTCCAGGGGCGCTCCTACGAGCAGTACTTC
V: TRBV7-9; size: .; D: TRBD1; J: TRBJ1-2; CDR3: CANSSPTGESLGGYTF; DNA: TGTGCCAACAGCTCCCCGACAGGGGAAAGTTTGGGTGGCTACACCTTC
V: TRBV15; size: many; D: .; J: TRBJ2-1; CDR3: CATSRVSGLPYNEQFF; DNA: TGTGCCACCAGCAGAGTATCGGGGTTACCCTACAATGAGCAGTTCTTC
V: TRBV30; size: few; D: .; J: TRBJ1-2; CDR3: CAWSRALNYGYTF; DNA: TGTGCCTGGAGCCGGGCCCTAAACTATGGCTACACCTTC
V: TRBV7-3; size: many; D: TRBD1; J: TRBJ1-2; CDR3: CASRRTGVGYGYTF; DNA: TGTGCCAGCCGCCGGACAGGGGTCGGCTATGGCTACACCTTC